Each of the 7 T cell receptor beta chains below was sequenced from the same sample in a study of blood T cell repertoires in COVID-19. Method: immunoSEQ multiplex PCR; TCRdb's copy keeps in-frame clones and lacks some. The sample shows about 150,000 clones, 80% to 90% of them seen only once. Material: peripheral blood. These TCRs come from a woman aged 40 to 50 with acute or convalescent COVID-19.

The rearrangement joins TRBV6-5 to TRBJ2-3, with unresolved D. Germline values: CDR1 MNHEY, CDR2 SVGAGI. The CDR3 contains 15 residues. The V gene lost 4 bases and the J gene lost 2 bases, with 13 bases spanning the gap. CDR3 nucleotides: TGTGCCAGCAGTTCAACTGGCAGGAACACAGATACGCAGTATTTT. As protein: CASSSTGRNTDTQYF.

This clone was recorded once. This chain uses TRBV3-1 (or the pseudogene TRBV3-2) with TRBJ1-6; 8 bases agree with TRBD1. The V gene end was trimmed by 0 bases and the J gene end by 8 bases; junction bases not matched to a gene: 12. The CDR3 spans 18 residues. CDR1 is LGHDT, CDR2 YNNKEL, per germline (reference sequence). The CDR3 DNA reads as TGTGCCAGCAGCCAAGATGCCCTTGGACAGGGTGAGCATTCACCCCTCCACTTT. Its protein product is CASSQDALGQGEHSPLHF.

The chain is built from TRBV7-8 and TRBJ2-3, with a tentative D call TRBD2 (5 bases). Germline CDR1 is SGHVS and CDR2 is FQNEAQ. V was shortened by 1 base and J by 4 bases, with 15 bases between the two germline ends. The CDR3 loop spans 16 amino acids. CDR3 region: CASSLGSGLGADTQYF. In nucleotides, the CDR3 is TGTGCCAGCAGCTTAGGGTCGGGCCTCGGGGCAGATACGCAGTATTTT.

The table lists this clone with a few counts. V usage is TRBV7-9 and J usage is TRBJ1-5; 8 nucleotides agree with TRBD1. The CDR3 runs 13 residues. Germline assignment: CDR1 SEHNR and CDR2 FQNEAQ (reference sequence). V lost 5 bases to trimming and J lost 5 bases; unmatched junction nucleotides: 2. The CDR3 DNA follows: TGTGCCAGCAGCGCGACAGGGGATCAGCCCCAGCATTTT. This sequence encodes CASSATGDQPQHF.

Remarks on this clone: One end of the junction does not line up with germline, which may come from a read error. The chain carries TRBV6-5 and TRBJ1-6; TRBD1 matches at 7 bases. The CDR3 loop spans 13 amino acids. CDR1 and CDR2 from the germline V gene are MNHEY and SVGAGI. The CDR3 sequence: CASSYSIGGPFLF. The DNA of the CDR3 is TGTGCCAGCAGTTACTCGATAGGGGGCCCGTTCCTCTTT.

The V call is TRBV7-3, the J call TRBJ2-1; TRBD1 agrees at 8 bases. CDR3 length: 13 residues. Per the germline V gene, CDR1 is SGHTA and CDR2 is FQGTGA. The trim removed 4 bases at V and 6 bases at J, leaving 2 bases unmatched. The CDR3 coding sequence is TGTGCCAGCAGCTCAGGGGGCCGCAATGAGCAGTTCTTC. This sequence encodes CASSSGGRNEQFF.

The chain combines TRBV9 with TRBJ2-1; 12 bases agree with TRBD2. The CDR3 contains 20 residues. CDR1 SGDLS and CDR2 YYNGEE come from the germline V gene. V dropped 5 bases and J dropped 0; count of bases not matched to a gene: 15. CDR3 sequence: CASRTSGGRQITSSYNEQFF. The DNA of the CDR3 is TGTGCCAGCAGAACTAGCGGGGGGCGACAAATTACTAGCTCCTACAATGAGCAGTTCTTC.